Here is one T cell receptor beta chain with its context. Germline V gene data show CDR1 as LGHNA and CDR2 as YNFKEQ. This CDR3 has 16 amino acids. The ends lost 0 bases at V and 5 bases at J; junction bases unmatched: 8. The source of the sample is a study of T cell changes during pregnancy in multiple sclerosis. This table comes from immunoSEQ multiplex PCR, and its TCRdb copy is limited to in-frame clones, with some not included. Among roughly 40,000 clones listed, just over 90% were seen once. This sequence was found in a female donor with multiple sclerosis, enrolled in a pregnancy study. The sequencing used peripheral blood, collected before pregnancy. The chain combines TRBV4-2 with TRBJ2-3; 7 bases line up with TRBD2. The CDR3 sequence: CASSQDRSGKQDTQYF. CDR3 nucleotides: TGTGCCAGCAGCCAAGATCGCAGCGGGAAGCAAGATACGCAGTATTTT.